The subject of this entry is one TCR beta chain. This clonotype was seen repeatedly, ten times or more. Its antigen specificity is not known. Per-base qualities were not stored, and no clone one base away is much larger. CDR1 SEHNR and CDR2 FQNEAQ are derived from the germline V gene (reference sequence). Including the terminal cysteine and phenylalanine, the CDR3 comprises 12 residues. Solely the CDR3 DNA is kept, with 36 bases framed from the first base. The V and J ends are trimmed by 5 bases and 4 bases, leaving 9 bases between them. The data belong to a study of breast tumors, draining lymph nodes, adjacent tissues listed by TCRdb under 2016. Background for the entire study: In breast cancer patients, the study compared the TCR beta repertoires of tumor, adjacent nontumor tissue and axillary lymph nodes. The study was designed to assess the relationships and possible T-cell exchange between tumor, surrounding tissue and draining lymph node repertoires in human breast cancer.

Lymph node samples came from the axillary draining lymph nodes of breast cancer patients. General findings and caveats noted by the study authors: Tumor T-cell repertoires showed less diversity than lymph node repertoires and more diversity than nontumor tissue repertoires, and tumor T-cell repertoires showed preferential V and J gene usage. The data were considered consistent with most tumor T cells being derived from the lymph node and subsequently expanding within tumor tissue. Rather than being directly demonstrated, the conclusion that tumor T cells originate in lymph nodes was presented as consistent with a hypothesis. Tumor and nontumor tissue repertoires were significantly more similar in luminal-like than in basal-like breast cancer.

TCRdb shows the sequencer as Illumina HiSeq 2000. Multiplex PCR amplification was used to build the TCR beta chain libraries. High-throughput sequencing was used to analyze the amplified TCR beta chain products. Through fastp at Q25 and MiXCR, TCRdb rebuilt clones from the public reads, retaining in-frame beta chains. Every entry covers one CDR3 protein and lists the most common genes and DNA from its rows. In this sample the table shows 180,000 or so distinct CDR3 sequences, roughly 31% of which occur a single time. The ten top clones hold 4.3% of the sample. The chain is made from TRBV7-9 and TRBJ2-7; TRBD2 is a weak D gene call, 6 bases matching. Sequencing was performed on axillary lymph node tissue. The sequence was obtained from a female donor with breast cancer. Some clones in this sample may be carry-over from other donors' samples. The CDR3 in this case is CASSRDFYEQYF. The sequenced DNA: TGTGCCAGCAGCCGGGACTTTTACGAGCAGTACTTC.